Listed below are T cell receptor beta chains from one sample, sequenced in a study of molecular identifiers for immune sequencing clone quantification. TCRdb re-called the PCR reads through MiXCR, storing one row per CDR3 protein. The sample consists of more than 450,000 distinct CDR3 sequences, 25% of them appearing once. Sequenced material: naive CD8+ T cells from blood, with Jurkat cell RNA spiked in. All receptors come from a human donor in good health. Some libraries in this study had Jurkat cell RNA spiked in. Both conserved end residues are part of each CDR3. A D gene is named only where the DNA matches it firmly. Not all rows give a size; the values are once, few, many and, for expanded clones, a class.

j_gene | v_gene | d_gene | abundance | CDR3aa | CDR3nt
TRBJ2-1 | TRBV29-1 | . | . | CSVGGLRGYNEQFF | TGCAGCGTTGGGGGGTTGAGAGGTTACAATGAGCAGTTCTTC
TRBJ2-6 | TRBV6-2/TRBV6-3 | . | few | CASSKPDSGANVLTF | TGTGCCAGCAGTAAACCAGACTCTGGGGCCAACGTCCTGACTTTC
TRBJ1-6 | TRBV19 | . | few | CASSMTASSYNSPLHF | TGTGCCAGTAGTATGACAGCAAGCTCCTATAATTCACCCCTCCACTTT
TRBJ2-3 | TRBV5-5 | TRBD2 | many | CASSTWASGSFSTDTQYF | TGTGCCAGCAGCACCTGGGCTAGCGGGAGTTTCAGCACAGATACGCAGTATTTT
TRBJ1-1 | TRBV18 | TRBD1 | . | CASSPLDRATEAFF | TGTGCCAGCTCACCCCTAGACAGGGCCACTGAAGCTTTCTTT
TRBJ2-1 | TRBV7-3 | . | many | CASSLNGGLYNEQFF | TGTGCCAGCAGCTTAAATGGGGGACTCTACAATGAGCAGTTCTTC
TRBJ2-2 | TRBV7-9 | . | . | CASSLAEGQENTGELFF | TGTGCCAGCAGCTTAGCGGAGGGGCAGGAGAACACCGGGGAGCTGTTTTTT
TRBJ2-3 | TRBV12-3/TRBV12-4 | TRBD2 | many | CASSFFSGRTDTQYF | TGTGCCAGCAGTTTTTTTAGCGGGAGGACAGATACGCAGTATTTT
TRBJ1-1 | TRBV2 | . | many | CASKEGGTEAFF | TGTGCCAGCAAGGAGGGAGGCACTGAAGCTTTCTTT
TRBJ2-1 | TRBV30 | . | few | CAWTLTGSGFNEQFF | TGTGCCTGGACTTTGACGGGGTCGGGGTTCAATGAGCAGTTCTTC
TRBJ2-5 | TRBV20-1 | . | many | CSARAQGGDYQETQYF | TGCAGTGCTAGAGCCCAAGGGGGTGACTACCAAGAGACCCAGTACTTC
TRBJ2-4 | TRBV20-1 | . | many | CSARDPLTVGIQYF | TGCAGTGCTAGAGATCCCCTAACGGTCGGCATTCAGTACTTC
TRBJ2-5 | TRBV4-1 | . | few | CASSHTVEETQYF | TGCGCCAGCAGCCATACGGTCGAAGAGACCCAGTACTTC
TRBJ2-3 | TRBV7-6 | TRBD2 | . | CASSWTSGSSTDMQYF | TGTGCCAGCAGCTGGACTAGCGGGAGTAGTACAGATATGCAGTATTTT
TRBJ2-3 | TRBV30 | . | . | CAWGSGTLISTDTQYF | TGTGCCTGGGGGTCCGGGACACTCATTAGCACAGATACGCAGTATTTT
TRBJ2-3 | TRBV10-2 | TRBD2 | . | CASSPGPAGTNTQYF | TGCGCCAGCAGCCCCGGCCCAGCGGGGACCAATACGCAGTATTTT
TRBJ2-7 | TRBV20-1 | . | once | CSASPRDLVSCEQYF | TGCAGTGCTTCCCCCCGGGACTTAGTGTCCTGCGAGCAGTACTTC
TRBJ2-3 | TRBV20-1 | . | few | CSARTVGRDTQYF | TGCAGTGCTAGGACAGTCGGAAGGGATACGCAGTATTTT
TRBJ1-5 | TRBV6-2/TRBV6-3 | . | few | CASGRTLGDNQPQHF | TGTGCCAGCGGCCGGACGTTGGGGGACAATCAGCCCCAGCATTTT
TRBJ1-5 | TRBV13 | TRBD1 | . | CASSSRQGQPQHF | TGTGCCAGCAGCTCTAGACAGGGGCAGCCCCAGCATTTT
TRBJ2-1 | TRBV14 | . | few | CASSQADAGPAKGQFF | TGTGCCAGCAGCCAAGCGGATGCCGGACCAGCCAAGGGGCAGTTCTTC
TRBJ2-2 | TRBV15 | . | . | CATSREEQATPDTGELFF | TGTGCCACCAGCAGAGAGGAACAGGCCACTCCGGACACCGGGGAGCTGTTTTTT
TRBJ1-1 | TRBV19 | . | few | CASRQGFTEAFF | TGTGCCAGTAGGCAGGGGTTCACTGAAGCTTTCTTT
TRBJ1-1 | TRBV6-2/TRBV6-3 | . | few | CASSEDLRQILKNTEAFF | TGTGCCAGCAGCGAAGACCTGCGACAGATCCTAAAGAACACTGAAGCTTTCTTT
TRBJ2-2 | TRBV29-1 | . | many | CSVILLSEGTGELFF | TGCAGCGTGATCTTGCTCTCTGAGGGAACCGGGGAGCTGTTTTTT
TRBJ1-1 | TRBV6-2/TRBV6-3 | . | . | CASSPIRNTEAFF | TGTGCCAGCAGTCCGATCAGAAACACTGAAGCTTTCTTT
TRBJ2-2 | TRBV5-1 | . | . | CASRFRQGGDTGELFF | TGCGCCAGCCGCTTCAGACAGGGAGGGGATACCGGGGAGCTGTTTTTT
TRBJ1-6 | TRBV6-6 | . | . | CASSYRTVNSPLHF | TGTGCCAGCAGTTACAGGACAGTGAATTCACCCCTCCACTTT
TRBJ2-7 | TRBV4-3 | . | few | CASSQDLAGGSVGQYF | TGCGCCAGCAGCCAAGATCTGGCCGGGGGCTCGGTGGGGCAGTACTTC
TRBJ1-1 | TRBV18 | TRBD1 | . | CASSPPSTGRDTEAFF | TGTGCCAGCTCACCACCCTCGACAGGGAGGGACACTGAAGCTTTCTTT
TRBJ1-2 | TRBV7-2 | . | . | CASSPPTGSNYGYTF | TGTGCCAGCAGCCCCCCAACGGGCTCTAACTATGGCTACACCTTC
TRBJ2-5 | TRBV5-4 | . | few | CASSLAEQETQYF | TGTGCCAGCAGCTTGGCAGAACAAGAGACCCAGTACTTC
TRBJ2-1 | TRBV7-7 | TRBD2 | . | CASGQRGYMNEQFF | TGTGCTAGCGGCCAGCGGGGTTACATGAATGAGCAGTTCTTC
TRBJ2-3 | TRBV25-1 | TRBD2 | few | CASSGLASTDTQYF | TGTGCCAGCAGTGGACTAGCGAGCACAGATACGCAGTATTTT
TRBJ2-7 | TRBV6-1 | . | . | CASSDDVYPPNYEQYF | TGTGCCAGCAGTGACGACGTTTATCCCCCGAACTACGAGCAGTACTTC
TRBJ1-3 | TRBV29-1 | . | many | CSVERDFSGNTIYF | TGCAGCGTTGAAAGGGATTTCTCTGGAAACACCATATATTTT
TRBJ1-2 | TRBV7-9 | . | . | CARSLEASRGYTF | TGTGCCAGGAGCTTAGAGGCCTCTCGAGGCTACACCTTC
TRBJ1-1 | TRBV27 | . | few | CASSTGQPTEAFF | TGTGCCAGCAGTACGGGACAACCTACTGAAGCTTTCTTT
TRBJ2-7 | TRBV4-3 | TRBD2 | few | CASSQEPGLVYEQYF | TGCGCCAGCAGCCAAGAACCGGGACTAGTATACGAGCAGTACTTC